These 15 T cell receptor beta chains share one sample of origin, sequenced in a study of cytomegalovirus exposure and HLA in healthy donors. Use of 60 Vbeta and 13 Jbeta primers characterized the PCR. Sequencing was performed with immunoSEQ multiplex PCR; in TCRdb, only in-frame clones are kept and a portion is missing. The repertoire has 190,000 or so clones, roughly four fifths of them found once; the top ten carry 1.6%. The sequenced material came from PBMCs. These receptor sequences come from a man aged 45-60 years in good health and CMV-seronegative.

This chain connects TRBV6-4 to TRBJ1-5; 9 nucleotides align to TRBD1. J was trimmed by 4 bases and V by 4 bases; bases with no gene match: 2. Germline V gives CDR1 MRHNA, CDR2 SNTAGT. CDR3 size: 14 residues. The CDR3 is CASSGDRANQPQHF. The CDR3 DNA follows: TGTGCCAGCAGTGGGGACAGGGCTAATCAGCCCCAGCATTTT.

The chain couples TRBV27 to TRBJ2-7; 14 bases are shared with TRBD2. The CDR3 sequence is 14 residues long. The J segment lost 13 bases and the V segment lost 7 bases, leaving 12 bases of the junction unmatched. From germline, CDR1 is MNHEY and CDR2 SMNVEV (reference sequence). DNA for the CDR3: TGTGCCAGCAAAGACCCGGGACTAGCGGGAGAAGGTTACTTC. This translates into CASKDPGLAGEGYF.

The CDR3: CASSTGQRNQPQHF. The CDR3 DNA reads as TGTGCCAGCAGCACGGGACAGCGAAATCAGCCCCAGCATTTT. The chain has TRBV6-1 and TRBJ1-5; TRBD1 matches 7 bases. Germline V gene lookup returns CDR1 MNHNS and CDR2 SASEGT. J gave up 4 bases and V 6 bases, and 6 bases lay outside the gene matches. The CDR3 consists of 14 residues.

The chain has TRBV11-2 and TRBJ1-1; TRBD1 matches 7 bases. The CDR3 loop spans 15 amino acids. Germline V gives CDR1 SGHAT, CDR2 FQNNGV. Germline trimming cut 4 bases from V and 3 bases from J; bases unmatched to any gene: 8. In DNA form, the CDR3 reads TGTGCCAGCAGCTGGGACAGATCTACTTACACTGAAGCTTTCTTT. Translating it yields CASSWDRSTYTEAFF.

This clone appeared once. The V and J genes are TRBV5-1 and TRBJ2-3, with a possible D match to TRBD2 (6 bases). The germline CDR1 and CDR2 sequences are SGHRS and YFSETQ. This CDR3 has 15 amino acids. The V end was cut by 5 bases, the J end by 0 bases, with 13 bases between. CDR3 region: CASSRYGGSTDTQYF. The DNA for the CDR3 is TGCGCCAGCAGTAGGTACGGGGGTAGCACAGATACGCAGTATTTT.

The gene calls are TRBV5-4 and TRBJ2-1; D possibly corresponds to TRBD1 (6 bases). Germline CDR1 and CDR2: SGHNT and YYREEE (reference sequence). Deletions cut 3 bases from V and 8 bases from J, with 9 bases between. CDR3 length equals 12 residues. Here the CDR3 reads CASSSRQDEQFF. The DNA for the CDR3 is TGTGCCAGCAGCTCTCGACAGGATGAGCAGTTCTTC. The variable domain in full, completed from reference TRBV5-4 and TRBJ2-1, reads ETGVTQSPTHLIKTRGQQVTLRCSSQSGHNTVSWYQQALGQGPQFIFQYYREEENGRGNFPPRFSGLQFPNYSSELNVNALELDDSALYLCASSSRQDEQFFGPGTRLTVL.

The rearrangement joins TRBV11-3 to TRBJ2-7; the D is unclear. Trimming took 5 bases from V and 4 from J, leaving 9 bases between them. CDR1 is SGHNT and CDR2 is YENEEA in the germline V gene. The CDR3 totals 12 residues. The CDR3 DNA follows: TGTGCCAGCAGCAGCGACGGATACGAGCAGTACTTC. It specifies CASSSDGYEQYF.

This clone has more than one count but fewer than ten. The chain couples TRBV2 to TRBJ1-4; 10 bases are shared with TRBD1. V was clipped by 6 bases and J by 6 bases; unmatched bases: 7. The germline CDR1 and CDR2 sequences are SNHLY and FYNNEI. There are 15 residues in the CDR3. CDR3 bases: TGTGCCAGCAGCCAACCCGGGACAGGGGATGAAAAACTGTTTTTT. Protein sequence: CASSQPGTGDEKLFF.

The chain recombines TRBV18 with TRBJ2-1, with 12 bases fitting TRBD2. V was pared by 0 bases and J by 9 bases, with 3 bases of the junction left unmatched. CDR3 size: 15 residues. Germline V gene sequence: CDR1 KGHSH, CDR2 LQKENI. For the CDR3, the DNA is TGTGCCAGCTCACCACCCCTAGCGGGAGGGCCTGAGCAGTTCTTC. It specifies CASSPPLAGGPEQFF. Together with reference TRBV18 and TRBJ2-1, the CDR3 gives the full variable domain: NAGVMQNPRHLVRRRGQEARLRCSPMKGHSHVYWYRQLPEEGLKFMVYLQKENIIDESGMPKERFSAEFPKEGPSILRIQQVVRGDSAAYFCASSPPLAGGPEQFFGPGTRLTVL.

This clone occurred a few times. This CDR3 is CASSQDNQANYGYTF. The DNA for the CDR3 is TGCGCCAGCAGCCAAGATAATCAGGCTAACTATGGCTACACCTTC. The chain recombines TRBV4-3 with TRBJ1-2; unclear D gene. CDR1 is LGHNA and CDR2 is YSLEER in the germline V gene. V was cut by 0 bases and J by 0 bases, with 8 bases left in between. The CDR3 sequence is 15 residues long.

The rearrangement joins TRBV7-9 to TRBJ2-7; no clear D gene. The germline V gene has CDR1 SEHNR and CDR2 FQNEAQ (reference sequence). Trimming left V 5 bases short and J 9 bases short, with 17 bases between. The CDR3 runs to 13 residues. In nucleotides, the CDR3 is TGTGCCAGCAGCCCCAAAGAGACCACGGGGCAGTACTTC. Amino acids: CASSPKETTGQYF.

This clone was observed a handful of times. The V call is TRBV7-9, the J call TRBJ2-5; D remains unclear. The CDR3 sequence is 12 residues long. Trimming shortened V by 2 bases and J by 4 bases, and 5 bases separated the two germline ends. Germline V gene sequence: CDR1 SEHNR, CDR2 FQNEAQ (reference sequence). The CDR3 nucleotides are TGTGCCAGCAGCTTAATCGGAGAGACCCAGTACTTC. Translation: CASSLIGETQYF.

The chain employs TRBV7-9 and TRBJ1-1; 7 nucleotides align to TRBD1. Germline CDR1 and CDR2: SEHNR and FQNEAQ (reference sequence). The CDR3 totals 19 residues. V shed 10 bases and J 4 bases; nucleotides not matched to a gene: 27. The CDR3 DNA reads as TGTGCCAACCACACGAACTCGAAACCAACGGTACAGGGGTGCACTGAAGCTTTCTTT. Translation: CANHTNSKPTVQGCTEAFF.

This chain joins TRBV7-6 and TRBJ2-5; TRBD1 aligns across 7 bases. The CDR3 loop spans 12 amino acids. Germline trimming cut 6 bases from V and 4 bases from J; bases unmatched to any gene: 2. CDR1 is SGHVS, CDR2 FNYEAQ, per germline. The CDR3 nucleotides are TGTGCCAGCAGGGGACAGACAGAGACCCAGTACTTC. This gives the protein CASRGQTETQYF.

Concerning this clone: Given the absence of the conserved phenylalanine or tryptophan at the CDR3 end, a read error is likely. The limits of the CDR3 on the DNA are not certain, so only TCRdb's listed CDR3 is given. The chain is built from TRBV10-1 and TRBJ2-3; the table calls TRBD2, which could not be checked here. The CDR3 has 11 amino acids, counting both end residues. The germline V gene has CDR1 WNHNN and CDR2 SYGVQD (reference sequence). The CDR3 protein is CASSPCAGVAS.